This entry concerns a single T cell receptor (beta chain). This entry is derived from a study of blood T cell repertoires in COVID-19. Study summary: Donors in the United States, Italy and Spain gave samples during acute or convalescent COVID-19. PBMCs, B-cell-depleted T cells, or T cells were the source of the cDNA or gDNA that made up the material.

Per the authors' pipeline: Amplification of reference gene primers was used by the study to estimate nucleated cell counts. Libraries were prepared by immunoSEQ multiplex PCR; TCRdb keeps only in-frame clonotypes and omits some of them. V, J and clone size derive from that table, while D and trimming were established from the DNA sequence. The sample has fewer than 200,000 clones; approximately 86% are singletons. Germline CDR1 reads MGHRA; CDR2 reads YSYEKL. V was clipped by 2 bases and J by 4 bases; unmatched bases: 4. The CDR3 has 14 amino acids. The sample consisted of peripheral blood. The rearrangement links TRBV4-1 to TRBJ1-2; 7 bases are a match to TRBD1. The source of this sequence is a man aged 55-75 years who had recovered from COVID-19. CDR3 DNA sequence: TGCGCCAGCAGCCAATCCGGGACAGTCTATGGCTACACCTTC. Protein: CASSQSGTVYGYTF.